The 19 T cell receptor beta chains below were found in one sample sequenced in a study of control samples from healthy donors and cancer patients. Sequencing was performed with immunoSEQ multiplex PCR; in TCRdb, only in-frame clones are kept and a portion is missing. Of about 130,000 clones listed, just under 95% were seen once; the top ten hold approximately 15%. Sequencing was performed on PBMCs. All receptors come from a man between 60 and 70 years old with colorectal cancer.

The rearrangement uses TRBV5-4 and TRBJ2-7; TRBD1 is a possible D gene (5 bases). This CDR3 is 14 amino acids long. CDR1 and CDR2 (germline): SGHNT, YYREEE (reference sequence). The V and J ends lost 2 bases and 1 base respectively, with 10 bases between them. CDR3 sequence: CASSLRDRSYEQYF. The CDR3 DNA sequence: TGTGCCAGCAGCTTACGCGACAGATCCTACGAGCAGTACTTC.

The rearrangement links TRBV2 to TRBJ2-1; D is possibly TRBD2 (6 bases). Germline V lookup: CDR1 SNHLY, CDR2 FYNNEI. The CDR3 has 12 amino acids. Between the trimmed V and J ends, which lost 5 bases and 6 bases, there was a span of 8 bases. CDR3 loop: CASSYSGNEQFF. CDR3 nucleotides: TGTGCCAGCAGTTATAGCGGCAATGAGCAGTTCTTC.

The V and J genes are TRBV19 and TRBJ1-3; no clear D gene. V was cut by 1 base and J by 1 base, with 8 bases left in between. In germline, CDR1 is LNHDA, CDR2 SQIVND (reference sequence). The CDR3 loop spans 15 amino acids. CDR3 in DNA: TGTGCCAGTAGTATAGTGAATCGATCTGGAAACACCATATATTTT. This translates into CASSIVNRSGNTIYF.

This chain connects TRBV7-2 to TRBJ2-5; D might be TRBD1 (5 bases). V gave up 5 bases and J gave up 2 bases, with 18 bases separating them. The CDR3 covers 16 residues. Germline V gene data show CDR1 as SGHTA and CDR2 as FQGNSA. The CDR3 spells CASSISVGQVQETQYF. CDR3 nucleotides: TGTGCCAGCAGCATCTCCGTGGGGCAGGTTCAAGAGACCCAGTACTTC.

In DNA form, the CDR3 reads TGTGCCAGCAGCGTAGACTCAGCGGGGTCGGACACCGGGGAGCTGTTTTTT. As protein: CASSVDSAGSDTGELFF. The gene calls are TRBV9 and TRBJ2-2; 7 positions match TRBD2. The CDR3 totals 17 residues. Losses at the gene ends were 0 bases for V and 3 bases for J; bases not matched to a gene: 8. Germline CDR1 reads SGDLS; CDR2 reads YYNGEE.

The CDR3 is CASSSSGGVTGELFF. The CDR3 DNA follows: TGTGCCAGCAGCTCATCAGGGGGAGTCACCGGGGAGCTGTTTTTT. V and J are TRBV7-9 and TRBJ2-2, with 7 bases identical to TRBD1. The CDR3 runs to 15 residues. The V gene's germline CDR1 is SEHNR and CDR2 FQNEAQ (reference sequence). V was pared by 4 bases and J by 4 bases, with 6 bases of the junction left unmatched.

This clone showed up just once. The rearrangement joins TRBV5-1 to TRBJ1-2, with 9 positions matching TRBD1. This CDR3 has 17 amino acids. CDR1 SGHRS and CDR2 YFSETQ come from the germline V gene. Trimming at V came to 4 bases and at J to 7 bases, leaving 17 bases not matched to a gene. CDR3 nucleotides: TGCGCCAGCAGCCAACCCGGGACAGGGAATCCGCCAGGTGGCTACACCTTC. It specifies CASSQPGTGNPPGGYTF.

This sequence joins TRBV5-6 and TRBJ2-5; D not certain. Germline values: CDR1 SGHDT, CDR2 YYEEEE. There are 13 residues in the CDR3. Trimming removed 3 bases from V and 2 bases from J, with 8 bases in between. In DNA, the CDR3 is TGTGCCAGCAGCTCGAAAGGGCAAGAGACCCAGTACTTC. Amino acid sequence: CASSSKGQETQYF.

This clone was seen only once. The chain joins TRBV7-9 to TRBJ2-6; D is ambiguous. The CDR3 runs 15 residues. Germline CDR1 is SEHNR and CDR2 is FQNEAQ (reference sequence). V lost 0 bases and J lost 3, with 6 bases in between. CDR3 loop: CASSLAGFGANVLTF. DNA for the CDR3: TGTGCCAGCAGCTTAGCGGGCTTTGGGGCCAACGTCCTGACTTTC.

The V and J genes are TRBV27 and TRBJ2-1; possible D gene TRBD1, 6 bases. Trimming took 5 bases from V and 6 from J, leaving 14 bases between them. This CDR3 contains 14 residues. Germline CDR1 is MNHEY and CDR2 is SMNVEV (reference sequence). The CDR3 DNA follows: TGTGCCAGCAGTCAGCCCCACAGGGTCAATGAGCAGTTCTTC. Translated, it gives CASSQPHRVNEQFF.

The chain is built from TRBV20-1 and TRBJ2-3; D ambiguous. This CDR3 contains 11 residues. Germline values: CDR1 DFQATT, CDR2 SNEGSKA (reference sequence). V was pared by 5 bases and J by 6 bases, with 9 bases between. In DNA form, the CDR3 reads TGCAGTGCTCGGATTTTTGATACGCAGTATTTT. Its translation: CSARIFDTQYF.

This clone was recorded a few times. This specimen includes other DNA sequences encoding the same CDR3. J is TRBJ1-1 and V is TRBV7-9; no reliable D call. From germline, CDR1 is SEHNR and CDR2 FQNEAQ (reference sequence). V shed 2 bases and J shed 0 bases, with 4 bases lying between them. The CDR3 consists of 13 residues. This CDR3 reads CASSLQLNTEAFF. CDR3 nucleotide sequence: TGTGCCAGCAGCTTACAACTGAACACTGAAGCTTTCTTT.

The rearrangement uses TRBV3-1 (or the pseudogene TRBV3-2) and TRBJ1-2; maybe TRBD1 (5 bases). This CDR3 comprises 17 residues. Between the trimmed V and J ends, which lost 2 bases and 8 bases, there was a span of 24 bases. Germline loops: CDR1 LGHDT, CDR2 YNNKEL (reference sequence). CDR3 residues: CASSQLQRQGKVGGYTF. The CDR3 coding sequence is TGTGCCAGCAGCCAATTGCAGCGGCAGGGAAAGGTTGGGGGCTACACCTTC.

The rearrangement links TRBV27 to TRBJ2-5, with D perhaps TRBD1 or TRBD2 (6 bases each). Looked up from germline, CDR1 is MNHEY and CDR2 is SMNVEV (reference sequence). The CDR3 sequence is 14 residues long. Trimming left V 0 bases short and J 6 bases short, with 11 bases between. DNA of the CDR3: TGTGCCAGCAGTTTATCGAGGGGGAGGCAGACCCAGTACTTC. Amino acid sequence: CASSLSRGRQTQYF.

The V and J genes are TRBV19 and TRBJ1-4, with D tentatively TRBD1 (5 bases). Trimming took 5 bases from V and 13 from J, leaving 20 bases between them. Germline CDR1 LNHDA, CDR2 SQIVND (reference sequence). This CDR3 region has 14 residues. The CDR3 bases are TGTGCCAGTAGTCATTCCGGGGCACGGAAGGTACTGTTTTTT. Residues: CASSHSGARKVLFF.

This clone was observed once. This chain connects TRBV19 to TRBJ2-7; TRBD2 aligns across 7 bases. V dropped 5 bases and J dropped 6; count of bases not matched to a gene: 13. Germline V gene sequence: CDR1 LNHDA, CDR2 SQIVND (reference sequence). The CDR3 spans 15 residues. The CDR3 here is CASSFGRNPGGEQYF. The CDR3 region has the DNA TGTGCCAGTAGTTTCGGCAGAAACCCGGGAGGCGAGCAGTACTTC.

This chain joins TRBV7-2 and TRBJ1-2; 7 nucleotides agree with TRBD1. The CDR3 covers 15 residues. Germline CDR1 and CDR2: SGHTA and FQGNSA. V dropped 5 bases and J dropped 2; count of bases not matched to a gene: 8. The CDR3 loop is CASSQGTAPNYGYTF. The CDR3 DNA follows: TGTGCCAGCAGCCAGGGGACAGCCCCCAACTATGGCTACACCTTC.

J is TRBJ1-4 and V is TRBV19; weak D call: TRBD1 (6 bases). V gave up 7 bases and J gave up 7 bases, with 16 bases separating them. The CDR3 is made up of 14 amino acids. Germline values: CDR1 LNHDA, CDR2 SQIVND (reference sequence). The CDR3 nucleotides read TGTGCCAGTACAGGGGCCGATTGGAGTGAAAAACTGTTTTTT. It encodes CASTGADWSEKLFF.

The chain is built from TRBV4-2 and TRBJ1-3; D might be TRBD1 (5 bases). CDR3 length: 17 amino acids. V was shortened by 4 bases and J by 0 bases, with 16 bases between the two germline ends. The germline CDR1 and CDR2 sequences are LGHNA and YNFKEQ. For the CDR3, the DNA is TGTGCCAGCAGCCGAGACGTGGGGCCACCCTCTGGAAACACCATATATTTT. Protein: CASSRDVGPPSGNTIYF.